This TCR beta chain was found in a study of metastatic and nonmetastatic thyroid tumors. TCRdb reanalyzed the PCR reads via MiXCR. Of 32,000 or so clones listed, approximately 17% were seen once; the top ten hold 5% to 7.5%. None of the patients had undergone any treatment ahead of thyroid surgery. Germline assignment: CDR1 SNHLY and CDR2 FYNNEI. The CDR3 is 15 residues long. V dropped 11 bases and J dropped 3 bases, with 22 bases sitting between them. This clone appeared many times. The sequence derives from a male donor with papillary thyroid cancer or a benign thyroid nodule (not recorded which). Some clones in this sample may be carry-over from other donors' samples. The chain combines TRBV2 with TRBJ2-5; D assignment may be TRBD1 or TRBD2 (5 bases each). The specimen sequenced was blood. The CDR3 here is CARSAGLGDEETQYF. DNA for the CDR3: TGTGCCCGTTCAGCAGGGTTGGGAGATGAAGAGACCCAGTACTTC.